This TCR beta chain was profiled in a study of CD8+ T cells in alopecia areata. The study, taken as a whole, reports: Clonality was higher in lesional than normal scalp, especially in alopecia totalis/universalis.

Both peripheral blood and punch biopsies of lesional scalp skin were obtained from patients who had alopecia areata. CDR1 is MNHNY and CDR2 is SVGAGI in the germline V gene (reference sequence). This CDR3 spans 13 amino acids. The ends were cut back, 6 bases at V and 1 base at J, with 9 bases in the middle. As the sequencing template, cDNA was produced by extracting RNA and reverse transcribing it. Method: immunoSEQ multiplex PCR; TCRdb's copy keeps in-frame clones and lacks some. The sample yields 110,000 or so clones, 50% to 70% seen once. As for this clone: Its specificity is unknown.

The receptor comes from a human donor with alopecia areata. The chain joins TRBV6-6 to TRBJ2-5; D perhaps matches TRBD2 (6 bases). Sequencing was done on a sample of NKG2D-low CD8+ T cells sorted from blood. The CDR3 sequence is CASSRGTQETQYF. The CDR3 coding sequence is TGTGCCAGCAGCCGCGGGACCCAAGAGACCCAGTACTTC.